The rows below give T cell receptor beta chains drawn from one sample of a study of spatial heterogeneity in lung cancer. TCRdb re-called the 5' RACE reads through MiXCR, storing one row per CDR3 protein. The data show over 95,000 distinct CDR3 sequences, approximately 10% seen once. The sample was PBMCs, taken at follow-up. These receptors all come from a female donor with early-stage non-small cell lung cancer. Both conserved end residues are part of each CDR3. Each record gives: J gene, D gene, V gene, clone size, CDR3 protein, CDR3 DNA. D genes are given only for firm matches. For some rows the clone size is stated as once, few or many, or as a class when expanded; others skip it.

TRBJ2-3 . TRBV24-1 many CATSHPGRDTQYF TGTGCCACCAGCCATCCCGGGAGAGATACGCAGTATTTT
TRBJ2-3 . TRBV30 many CAWSVGEDTQYF TGTGCCTGGAGTGTAGGGGAAGATACGCAGTATTTT
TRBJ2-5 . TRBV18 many CASSPPGAYQETQYF TGTGCCAGCTCACCACCGGGAGCGTACCAAGAGACCCAGTACTTC
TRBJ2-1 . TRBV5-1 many CASSLGTTQYNEQFF TGCGCCAGCAGCTTGGGGACTACTCAGTACAATGAGCAGTTCTTC
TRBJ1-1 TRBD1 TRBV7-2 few CASSSHRGNPEAFF TGTGCCAGCAGCTCCCACAGGGGAAACCCTGAAGCTTTCTTT
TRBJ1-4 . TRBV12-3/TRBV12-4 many CASSVGEKLFF TGTGCCAGCAGTGTTGGAGAAAAACTGTTTTTT
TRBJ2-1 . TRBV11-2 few CASSPLRTNNEQFF TGTGCCAGCAGCCCACTCAGGACTAACAATGAGCAGTTCTTC
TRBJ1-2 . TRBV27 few CASSPIPPGLYGYTF TGTGCCAGCAGCCCAATCCCCCCGGGCCTCTATGGCTACACCTTC
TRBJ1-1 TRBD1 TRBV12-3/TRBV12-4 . CASSFVTGGTEAFF TGTGCCAGCAGTTTCGTCACAGGGGGCACTGAAGCTTTCTTT
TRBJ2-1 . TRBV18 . CASSQPGDYNEQFF TGTGCCAGCTCCCAACCGGGGGATTACAATGAGCAGTTCTTC
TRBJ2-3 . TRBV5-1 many CASSLSRGTDTQYF TGCGCCAGCAGCTTGAGTCGGGGTACAGATACGCAGTATTTT
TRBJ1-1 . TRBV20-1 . CSAREGNQNTEAFF TGCAGTGCTAGAGAGGGCAACCAGAACACTGAAGCTTTCTTT
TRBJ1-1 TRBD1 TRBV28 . CASSLYQGAGTEAFF TGTGCCAGCAGTTTATATCAGGGGGCCGGCACTGAAGCTTTCTTT
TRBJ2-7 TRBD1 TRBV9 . CASSEGQGLYEQYF TGTGCCAGCAGCGAGGGACAGGGGCTCTACGAGCAGTACTTC
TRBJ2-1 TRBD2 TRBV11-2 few CASSLVPGLAGDHTSRNEQFF TGTGCCAGCAGCTTAGTACCGGGACTAGCGGGAGATCATACTAGCCGCAATGAGCAGTTCTTC
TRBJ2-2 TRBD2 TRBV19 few CATKLAGAVDTGELFF TGTGCCACCAAACTAGCGGGAGCTGTTGACACCGGGGAGCTGTTTTTT
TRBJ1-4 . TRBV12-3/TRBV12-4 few CASSRDSQGEKLFF TGTGCCAGCAGCCGCGACAGCCAAGGTGAAAAACTGTTTTTT